There are a few counts of the clone carrying this T cell receptor beta chain. Antigen specificity is unknown. Generated by immunoSEQ multiplex PCR, the TCRdb table keeps only in-frame clones and is missing some. The sample comprises 55,000 to 90,000 clones, around 70% of which are singletons, and more than 5% rests with the top ten. Expansion of antigen-specific CD4+ T cells with viral peptide pools was carried out by the ViraFEST assay before sequencing. Following 10 days of culture, CD4+ T cells were isolated. SARS-CoV-2 infected the person between March and December 2020, as confirmed by PCR. Wells each received around 2.2 million PBMC, cultured with approximately 10 IU/ml IL-2 and 10 ug/ml peptides. The sample originates from a study of vaccination effects on CD4 cells after COVID-19. The germline CDR1 and CDR2 sequences are SGHVS and FQNEAQ. V was cut by 2 bases and J by 8 bases, with 12 bases left in between. The length of the CDR3 is 13 residues.

The chain has TRBV7-8 and TRBJ1-2; D ambiguous. This sequence originates from a human donor who had a prior SARS-CoV-2 infection. The sample was CD4+ T cells from PBMCs cultured with HIV peptides, taken before COVID-19 vaccination. The sample's subset: HIV-1 Nef peptide pool negative control/reference culture. The DNA of the CDR3 is TGTGCCAGCAGCTTAAGGTTAGGGAACGGCTACACCTTC. It codes for CASSLRLGNGYTF.